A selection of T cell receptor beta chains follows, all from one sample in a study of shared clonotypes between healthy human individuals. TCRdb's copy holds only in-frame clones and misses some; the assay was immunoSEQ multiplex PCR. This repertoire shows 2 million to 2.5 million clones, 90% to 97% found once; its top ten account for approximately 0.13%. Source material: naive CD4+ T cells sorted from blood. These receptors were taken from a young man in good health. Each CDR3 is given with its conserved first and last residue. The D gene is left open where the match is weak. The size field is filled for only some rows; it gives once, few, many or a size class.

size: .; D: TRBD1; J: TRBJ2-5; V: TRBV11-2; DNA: TGTGCCAGCAGCCTCCTAGGGACAGGGGGATCGAAGACCCAGTACTTC; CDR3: CASSLLGTGGSKTQYF
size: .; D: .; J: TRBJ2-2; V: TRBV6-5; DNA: TGTGCCAGCAAATCCACAACCGGGGAGCTGTTTTTT; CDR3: CASKSTTGELFF
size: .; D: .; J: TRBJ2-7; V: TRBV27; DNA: TGTGCCAGCAGTCGGTCGGGCCTAAATAACTACGAGCAGTACTTC; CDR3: CASSRSGLNNYEQYF
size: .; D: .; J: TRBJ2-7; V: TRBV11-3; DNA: TGTGCCAGCAGCTTCCCAGGACAGACCTACTCCTACGAGCAGTACTTC; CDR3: CASSFPGQTYSYEQYF
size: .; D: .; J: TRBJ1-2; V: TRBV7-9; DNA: TGTGCCAGCAGCCAAAACAGGGATCCCATGTATGGCTACACCTTC; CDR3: CASSQNRDPMYGYTF
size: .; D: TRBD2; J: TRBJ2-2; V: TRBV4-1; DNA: TGCGCCAGCAGTTTGAGGGAGGGAAACACCGGGGAGCTGTTTTTT; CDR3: CASSLREGNTGELFF
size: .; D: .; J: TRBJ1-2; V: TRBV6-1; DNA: TGTGCCAGCAGTGCCGACCGAGACTATGGCTACACCTTC; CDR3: CASSADRDYGYTF
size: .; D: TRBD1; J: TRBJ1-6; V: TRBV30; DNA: TGTGCCTGGGATGGACAGGGGGCGGCCCCCCTCCACTTT; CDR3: CAWDGQGAAPLHF
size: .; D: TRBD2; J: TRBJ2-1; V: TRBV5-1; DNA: TGCGCCAGCAGCCTGGCTCCGGGACTAGCAAATGAGCAGTTCTTC; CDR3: CASSLAPGLANEQFF
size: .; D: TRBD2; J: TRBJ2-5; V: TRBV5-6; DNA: TGTGCCAGCAGCTTGTACTGGACTAGCGTACAAGAGACCCAGTACTTC; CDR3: CASSLYWTSVQETQYF
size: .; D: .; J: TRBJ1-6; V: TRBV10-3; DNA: TGTGCCACCAGCAGGGACGGCTCCTATAATTCACCCCTCCACTTT; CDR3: CATSRDGSYNSPLHF
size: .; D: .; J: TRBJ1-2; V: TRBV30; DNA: TGTGCCTCTATGAGGGGAACAACACTTCGGACTGCTGGCTACACCTTC; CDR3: CASMRGTTLRTAGYTF
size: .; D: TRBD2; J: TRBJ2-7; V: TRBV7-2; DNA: TGTGCCAGCAGCCCTATGGCGGGACTAGCGGGAGTGCAGTACGAGCAGTACTTC; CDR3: CASSPMAGLAGVQYEQYF
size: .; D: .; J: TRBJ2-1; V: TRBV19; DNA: TGTGCCAGCAAACGCGGGACAACACACAATGAGCAGTTCTTC; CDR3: CASKRGTTHNEQFF
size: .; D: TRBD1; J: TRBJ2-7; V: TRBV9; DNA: TGTGCCAGCAGCGCCGGGACAGGGAGCTCCTACGAGCAGTACTTC; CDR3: CASSAGTGSSYEQYF
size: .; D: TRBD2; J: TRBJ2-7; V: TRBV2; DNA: TGTGCCAGCAGCCTAAGCGGGAGCCCCCTCGAGCAGTACTTC; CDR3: CASSLSGSPLEQYF
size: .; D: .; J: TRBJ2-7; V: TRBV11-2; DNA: TGTGCCAGCAGCTTAAGGGAGGTGGGAGGCAGAGACTACGAGCAGTACTTC; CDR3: CASSLREVGGRDYEQYF
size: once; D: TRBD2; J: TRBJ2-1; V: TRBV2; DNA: TGTGCCAGCAGTGGACTAGCGGGGGGGCCTTACAATGAGCAGATCTTC; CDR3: CASSGLAGGPYNEQIF
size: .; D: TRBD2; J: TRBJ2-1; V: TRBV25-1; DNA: TGTGCCAGCAGTGATAGCGGGAGCTCCTACAATGAGCAGTTCTTC; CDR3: CASSDSGSSYNEQFF
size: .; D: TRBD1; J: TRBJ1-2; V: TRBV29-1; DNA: TGCAGCGTTTGGACAGGGCCCTATGGCTACACCTTC; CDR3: CSVWTGPYGYTF
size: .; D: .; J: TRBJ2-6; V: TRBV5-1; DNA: TGCGCCAGCAGCTTAACCGGGAGTCAGGGACCCAACGTCCTGACTTTC; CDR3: CASSLTGSQGPNVLTF
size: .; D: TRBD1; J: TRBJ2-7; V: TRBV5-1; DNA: TGCGCCAGCAGCGGTGGACAGGGGGCCCCCTACGAGCAGTACTTC; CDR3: CASSGGQGAPYEQYF
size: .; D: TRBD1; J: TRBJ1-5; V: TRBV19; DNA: TGTGCCACTTCGGACAGGGCGTTAGGACAGCCCCAGCATTTT; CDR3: CATSDRALGQPQHF
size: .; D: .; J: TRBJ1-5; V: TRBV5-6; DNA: TGTGCCAGCAGCTTAGCGGAAACGGGTCAGCCCCAGCATTTT; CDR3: CASSLAETGQPQHF
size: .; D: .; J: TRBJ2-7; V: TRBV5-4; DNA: TGTGCCAGCAGCTCTCTCCCCCGGGACGAGCAGTACTTC; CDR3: CASSSLPRDEQYF
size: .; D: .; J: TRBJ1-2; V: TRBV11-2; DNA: TGTGCCAGCAGCTTAGTGGCGGGCGCCGATGGCTACACCTTC; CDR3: CASSLVAGADGYTF
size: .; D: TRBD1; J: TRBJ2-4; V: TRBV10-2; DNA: TGCGCCAGCAGTGACCCCACAGGGGACAAAAACATTCAGTACTTC; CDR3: CASSDPTGDKNIQYF
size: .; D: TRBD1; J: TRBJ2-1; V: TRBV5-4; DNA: TGTGCCAGCAGCTTGGAACAGGGGGCTTATGAGCAGTTCTTC; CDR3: CASSLEQGAYEQFF
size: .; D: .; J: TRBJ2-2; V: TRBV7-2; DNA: TGTGCCAGCAGTTCACCGGGACTCGAGCTGTTTTTT; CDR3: CASSSPGLELFF
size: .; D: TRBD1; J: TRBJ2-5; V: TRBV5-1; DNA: TGCGCCAGCACGGCGACAGGGGTACAGACCCAGTACTTC; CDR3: CASTATGVQTQYF
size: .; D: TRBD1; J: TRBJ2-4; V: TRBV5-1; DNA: TGCGCCAGCAGCTTGGGCCCCTCGGACAGGGTAGCCAAAAACATTCAGTACTTC; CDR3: CASSLGPSDRVAKNIQYF
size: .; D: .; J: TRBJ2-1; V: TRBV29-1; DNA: TGCAGCGTTGAAGAAAACCAGGGCAGTGAGCAGTTCTTC; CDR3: CSVEENQGSEQFF
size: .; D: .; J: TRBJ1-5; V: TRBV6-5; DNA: TGTGCCACCGCCAGGATGGTCAATCAGCCCCAGCATTTT; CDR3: CATARMVNQPQHF
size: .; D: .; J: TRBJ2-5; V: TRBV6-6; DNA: TGTGCCAGCAGTTACGGGCAGATCGAGACCCAGTACTTC; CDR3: CASSYGQIETQYF
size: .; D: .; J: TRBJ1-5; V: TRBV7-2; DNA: TGTGCCAGCAGCCCAGGTACCATCCAGCCCCAGCATTTT; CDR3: CASSPGTIQPQHF
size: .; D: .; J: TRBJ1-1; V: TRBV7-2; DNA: TGTGCCAGCAGCTTGCTGGGGGCGAACACTGAAGCTTTCTTT; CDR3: CASSLLGANTEAFF
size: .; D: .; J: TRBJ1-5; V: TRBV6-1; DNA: TGTGCCAGCTTAGAGCTTTTAGGTCAGCCCCAGCATTTT; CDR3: CASLELLGQPQHF
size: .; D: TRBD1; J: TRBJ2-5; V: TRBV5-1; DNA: TGCGCCAGCAGCCCGAGGACAGGGATGGAGACCCAGTACTTC; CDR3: CASSPRTGMETQYF
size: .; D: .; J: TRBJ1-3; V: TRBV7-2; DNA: TGTGCCAGCAGCTTAGTCCCGGGGGCGCAGCAAACTGGAAACACCATATATTTT; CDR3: CASSLVPGAQQTGNTIYF
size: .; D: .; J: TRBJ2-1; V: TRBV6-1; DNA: TGTGCCAGCAGAGGTTCGGACAATGAGCAGTTCTTC; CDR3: CASRGSDNEQFF
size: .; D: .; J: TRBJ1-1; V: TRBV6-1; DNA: TGTGCCAGCAGTGAAGAGGGAACGAGTTATGAAGCTTTCTTT; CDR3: CASSEEGTSYEAFF
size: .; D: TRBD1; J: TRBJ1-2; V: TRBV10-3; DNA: TGTGCCATCAGACAGGGGGCTAATGGCTATGGCTACACCTTC; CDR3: CAIRQGANGYGYTF